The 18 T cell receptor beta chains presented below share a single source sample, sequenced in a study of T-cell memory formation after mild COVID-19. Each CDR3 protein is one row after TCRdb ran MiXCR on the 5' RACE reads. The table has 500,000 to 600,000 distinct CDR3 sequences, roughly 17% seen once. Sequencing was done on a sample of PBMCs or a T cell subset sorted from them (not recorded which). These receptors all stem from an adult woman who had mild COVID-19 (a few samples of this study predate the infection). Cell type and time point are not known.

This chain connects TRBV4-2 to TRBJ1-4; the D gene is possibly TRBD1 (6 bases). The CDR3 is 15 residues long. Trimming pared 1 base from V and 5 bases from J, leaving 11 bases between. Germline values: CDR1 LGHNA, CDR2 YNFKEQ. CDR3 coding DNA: TGTGCCAGCAGCCAAGGGGGGCCGCCGAATGAAAAACTGTTTTTT. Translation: CASSQGGPPNEKLFF.

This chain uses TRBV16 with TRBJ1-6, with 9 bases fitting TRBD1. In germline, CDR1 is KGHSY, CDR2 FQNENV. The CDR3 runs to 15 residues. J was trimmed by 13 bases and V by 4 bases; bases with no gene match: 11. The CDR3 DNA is TGTGCCAGCAGCCTTCAACAGGGGGCGAAAATCCCCCTCCACTTT. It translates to CASSLQQGAKIPLHF.

CDR3 sequence reads: CASSERHTGDSGNTIYF. In DNA form, the CDR3 reads TGTGCCAGCAGCGAGCGACACACAGGAGACTCTGGAAACACCATATATTTT. The chain couples TRBV9 to TRBJ1-3, with a possible D match to TRBD1 (5 bases). Germline V gives CDR1 SGDLS, CDR2 YYNGEE. The CDR3 totals 17 residues. Trimming cost V 3 bases and J 0 bases, with 16 bases left between them.

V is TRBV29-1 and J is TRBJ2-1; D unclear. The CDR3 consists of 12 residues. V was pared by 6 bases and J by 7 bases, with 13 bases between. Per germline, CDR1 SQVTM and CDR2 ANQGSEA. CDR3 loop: CSVHGGENEQFF. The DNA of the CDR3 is TGCAGCGTCCACGGCGGCGAGAATGAGCAGTTCTTC.

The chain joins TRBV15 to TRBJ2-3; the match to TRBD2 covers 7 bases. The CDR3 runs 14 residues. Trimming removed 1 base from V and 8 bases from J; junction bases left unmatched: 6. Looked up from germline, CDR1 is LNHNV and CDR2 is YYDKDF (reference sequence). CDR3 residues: CATSRAGGTGTQYF. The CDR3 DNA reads TGTGCCACCAGCAGAGCGGGGGGAACGGGTACGCAGTATTTT.

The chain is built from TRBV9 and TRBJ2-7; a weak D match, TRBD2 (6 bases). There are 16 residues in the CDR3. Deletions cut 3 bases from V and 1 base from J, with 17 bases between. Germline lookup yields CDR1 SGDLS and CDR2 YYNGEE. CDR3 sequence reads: CASSEAPGGGSYEQYF. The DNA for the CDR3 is TGTGCCAGCAGCGAGGCCCCCGGGGGAGGATCCTACGAGCAGTACTTC.

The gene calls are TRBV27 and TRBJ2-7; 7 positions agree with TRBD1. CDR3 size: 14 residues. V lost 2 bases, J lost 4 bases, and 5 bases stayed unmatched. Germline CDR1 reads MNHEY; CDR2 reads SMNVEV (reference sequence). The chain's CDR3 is CASSLVTGLYEQYF. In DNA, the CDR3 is TGTGCCAGCAGTTTAGTGACAGGGTTATACGAGCAGTACTTC.

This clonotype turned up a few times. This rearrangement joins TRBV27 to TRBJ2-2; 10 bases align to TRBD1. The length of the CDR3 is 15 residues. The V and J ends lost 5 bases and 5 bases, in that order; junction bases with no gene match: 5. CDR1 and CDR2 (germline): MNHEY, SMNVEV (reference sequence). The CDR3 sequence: CASSTGTGETGELFF. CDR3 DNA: TGTGCCAGCAGTACGGGGACAGGGGAAACCGGGGAGCTGTTTTTT.

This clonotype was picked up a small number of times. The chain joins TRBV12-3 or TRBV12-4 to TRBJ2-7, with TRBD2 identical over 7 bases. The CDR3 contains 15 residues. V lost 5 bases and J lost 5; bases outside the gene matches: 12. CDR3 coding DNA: TGTGCCAGCAGTCCACACACGGGAGGTAAAAACGAGCAGTACTTC. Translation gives CASSPHTGGKNEQYF.

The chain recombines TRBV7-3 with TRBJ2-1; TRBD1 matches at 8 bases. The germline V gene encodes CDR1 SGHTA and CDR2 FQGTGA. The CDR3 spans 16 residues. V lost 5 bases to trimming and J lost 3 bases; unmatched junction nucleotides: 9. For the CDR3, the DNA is TGTGCCAGCAGCCCCCAGGGGGCCGCGGTCTACAATGAGCAGTTCTTC. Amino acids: CASSPQGAAVYNEQFF.

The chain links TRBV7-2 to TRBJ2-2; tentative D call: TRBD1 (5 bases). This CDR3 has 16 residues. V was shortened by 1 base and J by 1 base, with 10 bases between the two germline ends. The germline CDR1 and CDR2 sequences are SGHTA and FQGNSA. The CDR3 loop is CASSLVPGRNTGELFF. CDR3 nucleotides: TGTGCCAGCAGCTTAGTCCCAGGGCGGAACACCGGGGAGCTGTTTTTT.

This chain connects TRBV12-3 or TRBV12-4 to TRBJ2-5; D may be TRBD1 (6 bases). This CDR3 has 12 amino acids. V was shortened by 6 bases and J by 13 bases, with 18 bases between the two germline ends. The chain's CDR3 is CASRPLRGPWYF. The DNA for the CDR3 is TGTGCCAGCAGACCGCTCAGGGGCCCCTGGTACTTC.

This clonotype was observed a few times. The CDR3 protein is CSVAGIGPEQYF. CDR3 in DNA: TGCAGCGTAGCGGGGATAGGACCCGAGCAGTACTTC. The J gene is TRBJ2-7, the V gene TRBV29-1, with 7 nucleotides matching TRBD2. The CDR3 is 12 amino acids. The germline CDR1 and CDR2 sequences are SQVTM and ANQGSEA. Unmatched junction bases numbered 8, after V lost 6 bases and J lost 6 bases.

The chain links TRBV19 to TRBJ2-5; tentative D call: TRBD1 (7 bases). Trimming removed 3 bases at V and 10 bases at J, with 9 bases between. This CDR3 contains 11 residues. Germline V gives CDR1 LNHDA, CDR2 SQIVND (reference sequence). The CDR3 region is CASSIRGVQYF. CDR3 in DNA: TGTGCCAGTAGTATCAGGGGGGTCCAGTACTTC.

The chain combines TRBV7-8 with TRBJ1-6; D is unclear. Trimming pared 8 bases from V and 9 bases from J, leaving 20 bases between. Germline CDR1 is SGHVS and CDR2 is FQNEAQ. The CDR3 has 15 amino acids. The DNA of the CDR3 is TGTGCCAGCGGCACCTCTCGGTTCGCTACTTCACCCCTCCACTTT. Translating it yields CASGTSRFATSPLHF.

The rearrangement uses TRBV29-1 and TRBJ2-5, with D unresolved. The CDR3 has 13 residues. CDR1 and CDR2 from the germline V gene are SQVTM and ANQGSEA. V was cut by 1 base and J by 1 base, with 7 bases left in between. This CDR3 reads CSVEGSLQETQYF. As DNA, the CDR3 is TGCAGCGTTGAAGGTTCCCTCCAAGAGACCCAGTACTTC.

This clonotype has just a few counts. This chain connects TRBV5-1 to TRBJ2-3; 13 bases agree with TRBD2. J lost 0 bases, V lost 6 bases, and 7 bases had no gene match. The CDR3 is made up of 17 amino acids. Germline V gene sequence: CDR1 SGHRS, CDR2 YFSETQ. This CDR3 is CASTQTSGGSSTDTQYF. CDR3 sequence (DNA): TGCGCCAGCACCCAGACTAGCGGGGGGAGTAGCACAGATACGCAGTATTTT. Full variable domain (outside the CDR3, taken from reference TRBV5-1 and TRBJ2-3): KAGVTQTPRYLIKTRGQQVTLSCSPISGHRSVSWYQQTPGQGLQFLFEYFSETQRNKGNFPGRFSGRQFSNSRSEMNVSTLELGDSALYLCASTQTSGGSSTDTQYFGPGTRLTVL.

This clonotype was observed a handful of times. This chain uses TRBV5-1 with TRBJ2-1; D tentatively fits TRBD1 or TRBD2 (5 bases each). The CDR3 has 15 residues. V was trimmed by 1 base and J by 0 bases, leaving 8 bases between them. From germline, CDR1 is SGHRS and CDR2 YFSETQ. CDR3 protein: CASSLMGDSYNEQFF. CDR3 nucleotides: TGCGCCAGCAGCTTGATGGGGGACTCCTACAATGAGCAGTTCTTC.